These 5 T cell receptor beta chains originate from one sample sequenced in a study of T and B cells in COVID-19 patients. TRB rearrangements were amplified by multiplex PCR with BIOMED2 TRB-A/B primers. Using its own MiXCR run on the multiplex PCR reads, TCRdb lists one record per CDR3 protein. The data contain 7,000 or so distinct CDR3 sequences, 26% of them seen just once; the ten biggest clones take up around 10%. From blood, roughly 220-550 ng of genomic DNA served as TRB template. The sequenced sample was blood. These receptors were taken from a human donor with active COVID-19.

This clonotype is medium-sized by share. CDR3 DNA sequence: TGTGCCAGCAGTTCCCTCCTCCGTGGGAGGGGGTCCTACGAGCAGTACTTC. Amino acids: CASSSLLRGRGSYEQYF. The chain carries TRBV27 and TRBJ2-7; tentatively, D is TRBD2 (7 bases). V dropped 4 bases and J dropped 1 base, with 20 bases sitting between them. CDR3 length: 17 amino acids. In germline, CDR1 is MNHEY, CDR2 SMNVEV (reference sequence).

This clonotype was counted between two and nine times. The chain combines TRBV27 with TRBJ2-7; no clear D gene. CDR3 size: 13 residues. The V end was cut by 3 bases, the J end by 0 bases, with 6 bases between. The germline gives CDR1 MNHEY, CDR2 SMNVEV (reference sequence). The CDR3, as DNA: TGTGCCAGCAGTTTTTACAGCTCCTACGAGCAGTACTTC. Protein: CASSFYSSYEQYF.

This chain uses TRBV5-1 with TRBJ2-5; 7 nucleotides agree with TRBD2. Germline CDR1 is SGHRS and CDR2 is YFSETQ. The length of the CDR3 is 15 residues. V trimming: 0 bases; J trimming: 4 bases; junction bases outside the gene matches: 6. CDR3 sequence reads: CASSLDVIAGETQYF. The CDR3 DNA sequence: TGCGCCAGCAGCTTGGACGTGATAGCGGGAGAGACCCAGTACTTC. The full variable domain, its missing parts supplied by reference TRBV5-1 and TRBJ2-5, is KAGVTQTPRYLIKTRGQQVTLSCSPISGHRSVSWYQQTPGQGLQFLFEYFSETQRNKGNFPGRFSGRQFSNSRSEMNVSTLELGDSALYLCASSLDVIAGETQYFGPGTRLLVL.

In regard to this clonotype: This may stem from a read error, because a much larger clone lies one nucleotide away. The chain combines TRBV5-4 with TRBJ2-7; tentative D call: TRBD1 (5 bases). This CDR3 region has 12 residues. The germline gives CDR1 SGHNT, CDR2 YYREEE (reference sequence). Written as DNA, the CDR3 is TGTACCAGCAGCGTAGTACCAGGGGAGCAGTACTTC. Protein product: CTSSVVPGEQYF.

The V call is TRBV7-9, the J call TRBJ2-1, with D maybe TRBD2 (7 bases). The V gene lost 7 bases and the J gene lost 7 bases, with 14 bases spanning the gap. The CDR3 consists of 13 residues. Germline V gene lookup returns CDR1 SEHNR and CDR2 FQNEAQ (reference sequence). CDR3 nucleotides: TGTGCCAGCAACTCGGGGGGCTTGAATGAGCAGTTCTTC. This sequence encodes CASNSGGLNEQFF. The whole variable domain, filled in from reference TRBV7-9 and TRBJ2-1, reads DTGVSQNPRHKITKRGQNVTFRCDPISEHNRLYWYRQTLGQGPEFLTYFQNEAQLEKSRLLSDRFSAERPKGSFSTLEIQRTEQGDSAMYLCASNSGGLNEQFFGPGTRLTVL.